The clone carrying this T cell receptor beta chain has just one count. These data belong to a study of T cell responses to AZD1222 COVID-19 vaccine. The CDR3 contains 14 residues. Per the germline V gene, CDR1 is MNHEY and CDR2 is SVGAGI. Trimming removed 8 bases from V and 2 bases from J, with 10 bases in between. Produced via immunoSEQ multiplex PCR; TCRdb's table is partial and in-frame only. Among about 29,000 clones, over 90% were seen once, and the ten largest hold 8% to 9%. The sequenced sample was peripheral blood, obtained on day 0 of AZD1222 vaccination. The chain is built from TRBV6-5 and TRBJ1-6; D not certain. This clonotype originated in an adult in good health. The CDR3 loop is CASRGRAYNSPLHF. As DNA, the CDR3 is TGTGCCAGCCGAGGGAGGGCCTATAATTCACCCCTCCACTTT.